The sequence of this T cell receptor (beta chain) was determined in a study of CD8+ T cells in alopecia areata. Treatment reported: oral pan-JAK inhibitor, 5-10 mg twice daily. Investigators sorted PBMCs to obtain both CD4+ and CD8+ T cells. V shed 7 bases and J 7 bases; nucleotides not matched to a gene: 9. Per germline, CDR1 SQVTM and CDR2 ANQGSEA. The CDR3 loop spans 13 amino acids. Sequencing templates came from extracted RNA that was reverse transcribed into cDNA. Here immunoSEQ multiplex PCR was the method, and the copy in TCRdb shows in-frame clones only, minus some. The table lists around 100,000 clones, about 71% of them singletons.

The receptor's source is a human donor with alopecia areata. The sequenced sample was CD8+ T cells sorted from blood, obtained at approximately week 42, from a patient treated with tofacitinib. The V call is TRBV29-1, the J call TRBJ1-2, with 10 bases matching TRBD1. CDR3 DNA sequence: TGCAGCGATACTGACAGGGGGCCTTTTGGCTACACCTTC. Translation gives CSDTDRGPFGYTF.